Here is one TCR beta chain with its context. In the original analysis: Scientists estimated how many nucleated cells there were by amplifying reference gene primers. Clones were sequenced by immunoSEQ multiplex PCR, and TCRdb holds only the in-frame ones, with some missing. V, J and clone size reflect that table, while D and trimming were determined from the DNA. Of 130,000 to 150,000 clones in the sample, around 87% were seen once. This sample was taken from a study of blood T cell repertoires in COVID-19. Overall study: Material from acute and convalescent COVID-19 was sourced from the United States, Italy and Spain. PBMCs, B-cell-depleted T cells, or T cells provided the cDNA or gDNA that made up the material.

Looked up from germline, CDR1 is LNHDA and CDR2 is SQIVND (reference sequence). V lost 8 bases and J lost 4; bases outside the gene matches: 18. The CDR3 is made up of 17 amino acids. This TCR derives from a woman aged 60-70 years with active COVID-19. Sequenced sample: peripheral blood. The rearrangement uses TRBV19 and TRBJ2-7; 9 bases match TRBD1. This CDR3 is CASQLSALDRGMYEQYF. In DNA form, the CDR3 reads TGTGCCAGTCAGTTATCCGCCTTGGACAGGGGAATGTACGAGCAGTACTTC.